These T cell receptor beta chains were read from a single sample in a study of OX40 agonist ivuxolimab in advanced cancers. Here immunoSEQ multiplex PCR was the method, and the copy in TCRdb shows in-frame clones only, minus some. The table has 55,000 to 80,000 clones, almost 85% seen once. The starting material was CD4+ or CD8+ T cells sorted from blood, obtained in a trial of the OX40 agonist ivuxolimab. These receptors were taken from an adult with an advanced solid tumor such as melanoma, head and neck, liver or kidney cancer. Both conserved end residues are part of each CDR3. The D gene is left open where the match is weak. Clone size is shown for a subset of rows, as once, few, many or a class of expanded clone.

- | TRBJ2-1 | 16 | TRBD2 | TRBV10-3 | TGTGCCATCAGTGAGTCGCCTAGCGGGGTAAACAATGAGCAGTTCTTC | CAISESPSGVNNEQFF
- | TRBJ1-6 | 14 | - | TRBV5-1 | TGCGCCAGCAGCCCGGGGGGGGAAGGCTCACCCCTCCACTTT | CASSPGGEGSPLHF
- | TRBJ2-1 | 15 | - | TRBV14 | TGTGCCAGCAGCCGATTCCGGGACGGGTACAATGAGCAGTTCTTC | CASSRFRDGYNEQFF
- | TRBJ2-1 | 15 | TRBD1 | TRBV7-7 | TGTGCTAGCAGTTCACCGGGACAGGGGTACAATGAGCAGTTCTTC | CASSSPGQGYNEQFF
- | TRBJ1-2 | 13 | - | TRBV5-1 | TGCGCCAGCAGCTTGGGCCCAGGGCATGGCTACACCTTC | CASSLGPGHGYTF
- | TRBJ2-3 | 16 | TRBD1 | TRBV7-2 | TGTGCCAGCAGCTTAGTCCGGACAGGGGCGGCAGATACGCAGTATTTT | CASSLVRTGAADTQYF
few | TRBJ2-1 | 13 | - | TRBV6-1 | TGTGCCAGCAGCGAACACAGGGACAATGAGCAGTTCTTC | CASSEHRDNEQFF
- | TRBJ1-2 | 14 | - | TRBV28 | TGTGCCAGCAGTCCGACAGGCGCCAACTATGGCTACACCTTC | CASSPTGANYGYTF
- | TRBJ2-6 | 15 | - | TRBV7-9 | TGTGCCAGCAGCTCCGAAGGGGCTGGGGCCAACGTCCTGACTTTC | CASSSEGAGANVLTF
few | TRBJ2-7 | 12 | - | TRBV19 | TGTGCCAGTAGCCACAGGGACGGCGAGCAGTACTTC | CASSHRDGEQYF
- | TRBJ1-2 | 14 | TRBD1 | TRBV11-2 | TGTGCCAGCAGCCCAGGGACAGGGTTCGCTGGCTACACCTTC | CASSPGTGFAGYTF
- | TRBJ2-7 | 15 | TRBD2 | TRBV4-1 | TGCGCCAGCAGGGAGCTAGCGGGAGGGACCTACGAGCAGTACTTC | CASRELAGGTYEQYF
- | TRBJ2-1 | 15 | TRBD1 | TRBV5-1 | TGCGCCAGCAGCTTGGCAGGACAGGGAAATAATGAGCAGTTCTTC | CASSLAGQGNNEQFF
- | TRBJ2-4 | 15 | TRBD2 | TRBV19 | TGTGCCAGTAGTGGTGGGTCGGGGGGCAAAAACATTCAGTACTTC | CASSGGSGGKNIQYF